The 26 T cell receptor beta chains presented below share a single source sample, sequenced in a study of cytotoxic CD8 clonotypes in ibrutinib-treated CLL. Some clones are missing from TCRdb's copy, which holds only in-frame ones; the method was immunoSEQ multiplex PCR. The table has tens of thousands of clones, under 80% seen once. Here the sequenced sample was PBMCs, taken after 24 months of ibrutinib treatment. The receptors shown here come from a human donor with chronic lymphocytic leukemia.

V gene TRBV2 combines with J gene TRBJ2-4; no definite D call. This CDR3 is 15 amino acids long. The germline V gene has CDR1 SNHLY and CDR2 FYNNEI. Trimming took 1 base from V and 7 from J, leaving 14 bases between them. The CDR3 coding sequence is TGTGCCAGCAGTGAAGATAGCTCCCTCGGGAACATTCAGTACTTC. Protein: CASSEDSSLGNIQYF.

This chain links TRBV7-2 with TRBJ2-3; tentatively, D is TRBD2 (5 bases). This CDR3 has 16 residues. Germline V gives CDR1 SGHTA, CDR2 FQGNSA. Trimming took off 4 bases at V and 3 bases at J, with 17 bases between the two ends. DNA of the CDR3: TGTGCCAGCAGCTCGGCCCTAGCCCGCGGGACAGATACGCAGTATTTT. This encodes CASSSALARGTDTQYF.

Judged by abundance, this clone is medium-sized. CDR3 amino acids: CASSRGTSGGGAGELFF. Here the CDR3 DNA reads TGTGCCAGCAGCCGAGGGACTAGCGGGGGTGGTGCCGGGGAGCTGTTTTTT. V usage is TRBV7-3 and J usage is TRBJ2-2, with TRBD2 identical over 14 bases. This CDR3 region has 17 residues. The germline gives CDR1 SGHTA, CDR2 FQGTGA. V lost 5 bases and J lost 6; bases outside the gene matches: 8.

J is TRBJ2-7 and V is TRBV5-6; possibly TRBD1 for D (5 bases). Trimming took 7 bases from V and 5 from J, leaving 16 bases between them. The CDR3 runs to 13 residues. Germline V CDR1 and CDR2: SGHDT, YYEEEE. The CDR3 loop reads CASRRVGSDEQYF. CDR3 bases: TGTGCCAGCCGCAGGGTCGGATCCGACGAGCAGTACTTC. Complete variable domain (other parts from reference TRBV5-6 and TRBJ2-7): DAGVTQSPTHLIKTRGQQVTLRCSPKSGHDTVSWYQQALGQGPQFIFQYYEEEERQRGNFPDRFSGHQFPNYSSELNVNALLLGDSALYLCASRRVGSDEQYFGPGTRLTVT.

Here the CDR3 DNA reads TGTGCCAGCAGTGAATATGGTCCGGCTGAAGCTTTCTTT. Translated, it gives CASSEYGPAEAFF. V gene TRBV2 combines with J gene TRBJ1-1; no clear D. This CDR3 has 13 residues. Between the trimmed V and J ends, which lost 2 bases and 6 bases, there was a span of 10 bases. Per germline, CDR1 SNHLY and CDR2 FYNNEI.

J is TRBJ1-1 and V is TRBV27; 7 positions match TRBD1. CDR3 length: 14 amino acids. The germline V gene encodes CDR1 MNHEY and CDR2 SMNVEV (reference sequence). V shed 4 bases and J 4 bases; nucleotides not matched to a gene: 6. The CDR3 nucleotides read TGTGCCAGCAGTTACCGACAGGGTGGCACTGAAGCTTTCTTT. Protein: CASSYRQGGTEAFF.

V usage is TRBV28 and J usage is TRBJ1-5; TRBD1 might be the D (5 bases). This CDR3 spans 11 amino acids. CDR1 MDHEN and CDR2 SYDVKM come from the germline V gene. V was cut by 11 bases and J by 6 bases, with 11 bases left in between. The DNA for the CDR3 is TGTGCCGTCGGCGGGGGTCAGCCCCAGCATTTT. Amino acids: CAVGGGQPQHF.

The chain links TRBV2 to TRBJ2-3; D possibly matches TRBD1 or TRBD2 (5 bases each). With 5 bases removed from V and 2 bases from J, the gap between germline ends came to 14 bases. CDR3 length: 15 amino acids. Germline loops: CDR1 SNHLY, CDR2 FYNNEI. CDR3 DNA sequence: TGTGCCAGCAGTAGCCAGAGGGGTTCCACAGATACGCAGTATTTT. Translation gives CASSSQRGSTDTQYF.

This chain links TRBV13 with TRBJ2-2, with D possibly matching TRBD1 (6 bases). The CDR3 covers 15 residues. The V end lost 5 bases, the J end lost 2 bases, and 12 bases lay between the germline ends. Germline-derived CDR1 and CDR2 are PRHDT and FYEKMQ (reference sequence). The CDR3 region is CASSHGTLNTGELFF. In DNA, the CDR3 is TGTGCCAGCAGCCACGGGACACTAAACACCGGGGAGCTGTTTTTT.

This clone was detected a few times. V usage is TRBV11-3 and J usage is TRBJ2-3, with 7 bases that match TRBD2. The germline CDR1 and CDR2 sequences are SGHNT and YENEEA. The V gene end was trimmed by 2 bases and the J gene end by 3 bases; junction bases not matched to a gene: 5. This CDR3 is built from 15 residues. The CDR3 reads CASSLRGGGTDTQYF. The DNA for the CDR3 is TGTGCCAGCAGCTTACGCGGGGGAGGTACAGATACGCAGTATTTT.

V usage is TRBV5-1 and J usage is TRBJ1-4; TRBD1 matches 12 bases. CDR3 length equals 15 residues. Germline CDR1 and CDR2: SGHRS and YFSETQ. J gave up 5 bases and V 4 bases, and 3 bases lay outside the gene matches. The CDR3 spells CASSGGTGGNEKLFF. The CDR3 region has the DNA TGCGCCAGCAGCGGCGGGACAGGGGGCAATGAAAAACTGTTTTTT.

This chain's CDR3 is CASSEALHDRAGNTIYF. CDR3 DNA: TGTGCCAGCAGTGAAGCGCTTCATGACAGGGCTGGAAACACCATATATTTT. The V gene is TRBV2, the J gene TRBJ1-3; 7 nucleotides agree with TRBD1. CDR3 length: 17 amino acids. Germline V gene sequence: CDR1 SNHLY, CDR2 FYNNEI. The V segment lost 0 bases and the J segment 2 bases; nucleotides outside the gene matches: 7.

The J gene is TRBJ2-1, the V gene TRBV2; D is ambiguous. The length of the CDR3 is 12 residues. The germline gives CDR1 SNHLY, CDR2 FYNNEI. The ends were cut back, 7 bases at V and 10 bases at J, with 14 bases in the middle. CDR3 sequence: CASNAMSPEQFF. The CDR3 nucleotides read TGTGCCAGCAATGCTATGAGTCCGGAGCAGTTCTTC.

The sample holds a few counts of this clone. This chain uses TRBV12-5 with TRBJ1-4; D remains unclear. CDR3 size: 15 residues. V was trimmed by 6 bases and J by 0 bases, leaving 11 bases between them. Germline assignment: CDR1 LGHNT and CDR2 FRNRAP. The CDR3 reads CASGVTVATNEKLFF. The CDR3 coding sequence is TGTGCTAGTGGCGTCACTGTCGCAACTAATGAAAAACTGTTTTTT.

CDR3 residues: CSVAVPVVGELFF. In DNA form, the CDR3 reads TGCAGCGTTGCGGTTCCGGTGGTCGGGGAGCTGTTTTTT. The genes are TRBV29-1 and TRBJ2-2; unclear D gene. V lost 4 bases to trimming and J lost 7 bases, with 13 bases between them. Per the germline V gene, CDR1 is SQVTM and CDR2 is ANQGSEA. The CDR3 length is 13 residues.

This clone was observed a handful of times. This chain connects TRBV11-3 to TRBJ2-3, with D unclear. This CDR3 has 12 residues. V dropped 3 bases and J dropped 4 bases, with 5 bases sitting between them. Germline loops: CDR1 SGHNT, CDR2 YENEEA. The CDR3 nucleotides are TGTGCCAGCAGCTTGGTCCCAGATACGCAGTATTTT. It translates to CASSLVPDTQYF.

J is TRBJ1-5 and V is TRBV7-9; TRBD1 might be the D (5 bases). This CDR3 is 14 amino acids long. Germline V gene lookup returns CDR1 SEHNR and CDR2 FQNEAQ (reference sequence). The ends were cut back, 3 bases at V and 4 bases at J, with 10 bases in the middle. The DNA of the CDR3 is TGTGCCAGCAGCTTCACGACAGATAATCAGCCCCAGCATTTT. This codes for CASSFTTDNQPQHF.

This clone turned up a few times. V is TRBV5-1 and J is TRBJ1-2; TRBD1 is a possible D gene (5 bases). This CDR3 has 13 amino acids. The V and J ends lost 0 bases and 6 bases respectively, with 9 bases between them. The germline CDR1 and CDR2 sequences are SGHRS and YFSETQ. Written as DNA, the CDR3 is TGCGCCAGCAGCTTGGACGGGGGAAATGGCTACACCTTC. Protein product: CASSLDGGNGYTF.

At least ten counts were recorded for this clone. One end of the junction does not line up with germline, which may come from a read error. This sample also contains other DNA sequences that code for the same CDR3. The chain is built from TRBV7-7 and TRBJ2-2; tentatively, D is TRBD1 (6 bases). CDR1 SSHAT and CDR2 FNYEAQ come from the germline V gene (reference sequence). CDR3 length: 14 amino acids. CDR3 region: CASSIAGEAGELFF. Here the CDR3 DNA reads TGTGCCAGCAGCATAGCAGGGGAAGCCGGGGAGCTGTTTTTT. Full variable domain (remainder filled in from reference TRBV7-7 and TRBJ2-2): GAGVSQSPRYKVTKRGQDVTLRCDPISSHATLYWYQQALGQGPEFLTYFNYEAQPDKSGLPSDRFSAERPEGSISTLTIQRTEQRDSAMYRCASSIAGEAGELFFGEGSRLTVL.

The J gene is TRBJ1-1, the V gene TRBV7-9; D gene unclear. Trimming shortened V by 7 bases and J by 7 bases, and 16 bases separated the two germline ends. This CDR3 region has 13 residues. The V gene's germline CDR1 is SEHNR and CDR2 FQNEAQ (reference sequence). In nucleotides, the CDR3 is TGTGCCAGCACCCTCGGAGATTACGGTGAAGCTTTCTTT. The encoded protein is CASTLGDYGEAFF. The variable domain in full, with the rest retrieved from reference TRBV7-9 and TRBJ1-1, is DTGVSQNPRHKITKRGQNVTFRCDPISEHNRLYWYRQTLGQGPEFLTYFQNEAQLEKSRLLSDRFSAERPKGSFSTLEIQRTEQGDSAMYLCASTLGDYGEAFFGQGTRLTVV.

For the CDR3, the DNA is TGTGCCAGCAGCTTGATATCTCTCTCCTACGAGCAGTACTTC. Encoded protein: CASSLISLSYEQYF. The chain recombines TRBV5-6 with TRBJ2-7; D gene uncertain. This CDR3 spans 14 amino acids. The germline V and J ends were trimmed by 1 base and 0 bases, with 8 bases remaining between them. Germline V gene sequence: CDR1 SGHDT, CDR2 YYEEEE.

This chain uses TRBV18 with TRBJ1-4, with 7 bases matching TRBD1. The germline CDR1 and CDR2 sequences are KGHSH and LQKENI. This CDR3 has 15 amino acids. Trimming at V came to 6 bases and at J to 7 bases, leaving 11 bases not matched to a gene. This CDR3 is CASSSDRVGGEKLFF. In DNA, the CDR3 is TGTGCCAGCTCGAGCGACAGGGTAGGCGGTGAAAAACTGTTTTTT.

V gene TRBV6-5 combines with J gene TRBJ2-7, with D maybe TRBD1 (5 bases). The ends were cut back, 5 bases at V and 6 bases at J, with 14 bases in the middle. This CDR3 region has 13 residues. CDR1 is MNHEY and CDR2 is SVGAGI in the germline V gene. The DNA for the CDR3 is TGTGCCAGCAGTCCCGCAGGGAAGCGCGAGCAGTACTTC. It translates to CASSPAGKREQYF.

This clone was detected a few times. The rearrangement uses TRBV28 and TRBJ2-7; 7 bases line up with TRBD1. Germline CDR1 and CDR2: MDHEN and SYDVKM. This CDR3 is 18 amino acids long. J was trimmed by 3 bases and V by 5 bases; bases with no gene match: 19. CDR3 sequence (DNA): TGTGCCAGCAGTAACGAGGGTGGGACAGATAAAACGCTCTACGAGCAGTACTTC. It translates to CASSNEGGTDKTLYEQYF.

The chain uses TRBV9 and TRBJ1-1; D is undetermined. The CDR3 spans 13 residues. The germline CDR1 and CDR2 sequences are SGDLS and YYNGEE. Trimming removed 4 bases from V and 1 base from J, with 8 bases in between. The CDR3 protein is CASSPRWNTEAFF. The CDR3 DNA reads as TGTGCCAGCAGCCCCCGCTGGAACACTGAAGCTTTCTTT.

In this sample, this clone turned up a few times. The rearrangement uses TRBV7-9 and TRBJ2-7; perhaps TRBD1 as D (5 bases). Trimming pared 1 base from V and 4 bases from J, leaving 8 bases between. The CDR3 is 13 residues long. Germline V gene lookup returns CDR1 SEHNR and CDR2 FQNEAQ (reference sequence). Written as DNA, the CDR3 is TGTGCCAGCAGCTTAGGCAGGGTGTACGAGCAGTACTTC. Encoded protein: CASSLGRVYEQYF.